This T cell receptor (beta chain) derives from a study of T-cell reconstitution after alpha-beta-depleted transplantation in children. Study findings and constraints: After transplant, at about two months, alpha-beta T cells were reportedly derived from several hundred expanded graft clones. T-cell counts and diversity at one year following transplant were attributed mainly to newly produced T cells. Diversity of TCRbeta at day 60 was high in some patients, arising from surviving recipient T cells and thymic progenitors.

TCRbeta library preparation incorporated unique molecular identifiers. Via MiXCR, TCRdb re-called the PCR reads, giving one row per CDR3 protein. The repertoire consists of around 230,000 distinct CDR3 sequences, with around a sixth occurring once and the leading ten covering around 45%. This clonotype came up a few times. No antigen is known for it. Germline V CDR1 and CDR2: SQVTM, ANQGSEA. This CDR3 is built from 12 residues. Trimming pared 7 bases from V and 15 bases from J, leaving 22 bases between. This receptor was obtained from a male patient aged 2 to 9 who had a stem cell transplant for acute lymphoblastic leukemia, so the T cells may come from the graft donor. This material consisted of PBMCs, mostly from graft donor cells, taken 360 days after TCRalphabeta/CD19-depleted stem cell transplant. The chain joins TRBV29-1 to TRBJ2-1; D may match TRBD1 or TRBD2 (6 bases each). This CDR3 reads CSAGPGGGQGFF. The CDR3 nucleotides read TGCAGCGCCGGACCCGGGGGCGGCCAGGGGTTCTTC.